Presented here are 18 T cell receptor beta chains from one specimen sequenced in a study of T cells in Graves' hyperthyroidism and ophthalmopathy. From RNA transcripts, TCR beta CDR3 regions were amplified. The HTBI primer set was used in a first-round RT-PCR of the TCR CDR3. TCRdb fed the multiplex PCR reads into MiXCR, producing one record per CDR3 protein. The sample carries over 400,000 distinct CDR3 sequences, about 15% recorded once. Sequenced material: blood. These receptors all come from a man aged 18 to 30 with Graves' ophthalmopathy.

This clonotype was seen many times. The rearrangement joins TRBV20-1 to TRBJ1-1; D is ambiguous. Germline V lookup: CDR1 DFQATT, CDR2 SNEGSKA (reference sequence). Trimming removed 5 bases from V and 0 bases from J, with 13 bases in between. The CDR3 runs 14 residues. This CDR3 is CSAAVRAVNTEAFF. CDR3 coding DNA: TGCAGTGCTGCCGTGAGGGCCGTGAACACTGAAGCTTTCTTT.

CDR3 amino acids: CASSISGPSSYEQYF. In DNA, the CDR3 is TGTGCCAGCAGCATCTCGGGGCCGAGCTCCTACGAGCAGTACTTC. The genes are TRBV6-1 and TRBJ2-7, with D perhaps assigned TRBD1 or TRBD2 (5 bases each). The germline V gene encodes CDR1 MNHNS and CDR2 SASEGT. Trimming pared 6 bases from V and 0 bases from J, leaving 15 bases between. The CDR3 runs to 15 residues.

The chain links TRBV24-1 to TRBJ1-5; possibly TRBD1 for D (6 bases). V shed 6 bases and J shed 8 bases, with 25 bases lying between them. The CDR3 is 17 residues long. Germline values: CDR1 KGHDR, CDR2 SFDVKD. The CDR3 sequence: CATSSGGTEGRVKPQHF. CDR3 DNA sequence: TGTGCCACCAGTTCCGGGGGCACCGAGGGGCGGGTTAAGCCCCAGCATTTT.

Remarks on this clonotype: A much larger clone sits a single nucleotide away, making a read error possible. This rearrangement joins TRBV3-1 to TRBJ1-2, with unresolved D. V was pared by 1 base and J by 8 bases, with 11 bases between. The CDR3 covers 13 residues. Germline values: CDR1 LGHDT, CDR2 YNNKEL (reference sequence). CDR3 residues: CASSQGRKVGYTF. As DNA, the CDR3 is TGTGCCAGCAGCCAAGGTCGAAAGGTGGGCTACACCTTC.

This clonotype was recorded only once. This chain links TRBV7-9 with TRBJ1-6; TRBD1 matches 9 bases. The length of the CDR3 is 13 residues. CDR1 is SEHNR, CDR2 FQNEAQ, per germline (reference sequence). Losses at the gene ends were 4 bases for V and 10 bases for J; bases not matched to a gene: 2. CDR3 in amino acids: CASSSGTGSPLHF. The CDR3 region has the DNA TGTGCCAGCAGCTCTGGGACAGGGTCACCCCTCCACTTT.

The V gene is TRBV5-1, the J gene TRBJ2-3, with 13 bases matching TRBD2. The CDR3 length is 18 residues. The trim removed 1 base at V and 5 bases at J, leaving 10 bases unmatched. Germline V gene sequence: CDR1 SGHRS, CDR2 YFSETQ. Here the CDR3 reads CASSLLPPLAGGGDTQYF. The CDR3 coding sequence is TGCGCCAGCAGCTTGTTGCCCCCACTAGCGGGGGGGGGAGATACGCAGTATTTT.

In this sample, this clonotype turned up many times. The chain uses TRBV7-9 and TRBJ2-7, with TRBD1 matching 9 bases. After removal of 6 bases from V and 2 bases from J, the junction contained 8 bases not matched to a gene. The CDR3 sequence is 15 residues long. CDR1 is SEHNR and CDR2 is FQNEAQ in the germline V gene (reference sequence). The CDR3 nucleotides are TGTGCCAGCAGTTTAAGGACAGGGGTTACCTACGAGCAGTACTTC. Residues: CASSLRTGVTYEQYF.

This clonotype was detected ten times or more. The V gene is TRBV9, the J gene TRBJ2-7; 8 bases map to TRBD2. The CDR3 totals 15 residues. Germline V gene sequence: CDR1 SGDLS, CDR2 YYNGEE. The ends lost 4 bases at V and 6 bases at J; junction bases unmatched: 12. Written as DNA, the CDR3 is TGTGCCAGCAGCTCGCGGGGGGCATCCCTTTCCGAGCAGTACTTC. Amino acid sequence: CASSSRGASLSEQYF. Drawing the rest from reference TRBV9 and TRBJ2-7, the complete variable domain is DSGVTQTPKHLITATGQRVTLRCSPRSGDLSVYWYQQSLDQGLQFLIQYYNGEERAKGNILERFSAQQFPDLHSELNLSSLELGDSALYFCASSSRGASLSEQYFGPGTRLTVT.

This clonotype was counted many times. This chain joins TRBV27 and TRBJ2-5; D is ambiguous. Looked up from germline, CDR1 is MNHEY and CDR2 is SMNVEV (reference sequence). V was trimmed by 9 bases and J by 1 base, leaving 12 bases between them. The CDR3 contains 13 residues. The CDR3 DNA reads as TGTGCCAGTTGGCCGCCTTCCCAAGAGACCCAGTACTTC. Protein product: CASWPPSQETQYF.

As regards this clonotype: A much larger clone differs by one base, so this may be a read error. V is TRBV6-9 and J is TRBJ2-2; a possible D gene is TRBD2 (5 bases). Germline CDR1 and CDR2: MNHGY and SVAAGI. The CDR3 covers 17 residues. The CDR3 coding sequence is TGTGCCAGCAGTCTATTAGGATGGACCCGAAACACCGGGGAGCTGTGTTTT. This sequence encodes CASSLLGWTRNTGELCF.

In this sample, this clonotype turned up once. CDR3 sequence reads: CASSLSIGGYTF. CDR3 bases: TGTGCCAGCAGTTTGTCTATAGGCGGCTACACCTTC. The genes are TRBV12-3 or TRBV12-4 and TRBJ1-2; no firm D call. Trimming cost V 3 bases and J 8 bases, with 10 bases left between them. There are 12 residues in the CDR3.

In this sample, this clonotype turned up a few times. This chain uses TRBV7-9 with TRBJ1-2; D not certain. V lost 3 bases and J lost 2, with 10 bases in between. Germline assignment: CDR1 SEHNR and CDR2 FQNEAQ (reference sequence). CDR3 length: 14 residues. CDR3 nucleotide sequence: TGTGCCAGCAGCTTTGATACAGTGAACTATGGCTACACCTTC. Residues: CASSFDTVNYGYTF.

At least ten counts were recorded for this clonotype. V gene TRBV5-1 combines with J gene TRBJ1-1; D gene uncertain. This CDR3 contains 15 residues. Germline V gene sequence: CDR1 SGHRS, CDR2 YFSETQ. Trimming cost V 0 bases and J 2 bases, with 11 bases left between them. The DNA of the CDR3 is TGCGCCAGCAGCTTGGCGGGGATAGGCAACACTGAAGCTTTCTTT. This encodes CASSLAGIGNTEAFF. Supplemented by reference TRBV5-1 and TRBJ1-1, the full variable domain reads KAGVTQTPRYLIKTRGQQVTLSCSPISGHRSVSWYQQTPGQGLQFLFEYFSETQRNKGNFPGRFSGRQFSNSRSEMNVSTLELGDSALYLCASSLAGIGNTEAFFGQGTRLTVV.

This clonotype was observed at least ten times. The chain links TRBV7-9 to TRBJ2-3, with 12 bases aligning to TRBD1. Looked up from germline, CDR1 is SEHNR and CDR2 is FQNEAQ (reference sequence). V lost 6 bases, J lost 3 bases, and 7 bases stayed unmatched. CDR3 length equals 16 residues. The CDR3 coding sequence is TGTGCCAGCAGGACACCGGGACAGGGGGCGACAGATACGCAGTATTTT. Its protein is CASRTPGQGATDTQYF.

A note on this clonotype: A much larger clone lies one base from this, so it may be a read error. The CDR3 DNA is TGTGCCATCAGCTCCCAAGGGGCAGGGAGCGAGCAGTACTTC. It codes for CAISSQGAGSEQYF. The chain uses TRBV10-3 and TRBJ2-7, with D tentatively TRBD1 or TRBD2 (5 bases each). The CDR3 spans 14 residues. The V gene's germline CDR1 is ENHRY and CDR2 SYGVKD. V lost 6 bases to trimming and J lost 6 bases, with 18 bases between them.

This clonotype occurred many times. The rearrangement joins TRBV5-1 to TRBJ2-1; D is possibly TRBD1 (5 bases). The length of the CDR3 is 13 residues. Germline values: CDR1 SGHRS, CDR2 YFSETQ. V lost 0 bases to trimming and J lost 9 bases, with 10 bases between them. The CDR3 bases are TGCGCCAGCAGCTTGGATTCCAGGGTTGAGCAGTTCTTC. Its protein product is CASSLDSRVEQFF.

This clonotype has at least ten counts. The chain couples TRBV12-3 or TRBV12-4 to TRBJ1-6; no clear D. Trimming stripped 5 bases from V and 5 bases from J, with 10 bases between. This CDR3 contains 14 residues. The CDR3 region is CASSRSGDNSPLHF. Here the CDR3 DNA reads TGTGCCAGCAGTCGCTCAGGAGATAATTCACCCCTCCACTTT.

The chain combines TRBV5-6 with TRBJ2-4, with D perhaps matching TRBD1 (5 bases). Per germline, CDR1 SGHDT and CDR2 YYEEEE. Trimming took off 4 bases at V and 5 bases at J, with 16 bases between the two ends. The CDR3 is made up of 15 amino acids. Here the CDR3 reads CASSNLQGPQNIQYF. Here the CDR3 DNA reads TGTGCCAGCAGCAACCTTCAGGGTCCCCAAAACATTCAGTACTTC. The full variable domain, completed using reference TRBV5-6 and TRBJ2-4, is DAGVTQSPTHLIKTRGQQVTLRCSPKSGHDTVSWYQQALGQGPQFIFQYYEEEERQRGNFPDRFSGHQFPNYSSELNVNALLLGDSALYLCASSNLQGPQNIQYFGAGTRLSVL.